The 20 T cell receptor beta chains presented below share a single source sample, sequenced in a study of response to subunit inactivated influenza vaccine. Each CDR3 protein gets one entry after TCRdb re-called the RT-PCR reads with MiXCR. The repertoire holds 590,000 or so distinct CDR3 sequences, 12% to 15% seen once, with 7.5% to 8% in the top ten. The sample consisted of PBMCs from blood, taken roughly 2 weeks before vaccination. The receptor source for this set is a man in his fifties who received an inactivated influenza vaccine.

This clonotype was seen many times. V is TRBV9 and J is TRBJ1-3; D is ambiguous. V was pared by 0 bases and J by 2 bases, with 9 bases between. This CDR3 has 15 amino acids. CDR1 is SGDLS, CDR2 YYNGEE, per germline. CDR3 region: CASSVEGATGNTIYF. The CDR3 DNA follows: TGTGCCAGCAGCGTAGAGGGAGCGACTGGAAACACCATATATTTT.

This clonotype was recorded at least ten times. The V and J genes are TRBV18 and TRBJ2-1; a weak D match, TRBD2 (5 bases). Trimming removed 8 bases from V and 5 bases from J, with 19 bases in between. This CDR3 comprises 15 residues. Germline CDR1 reads KGHSH; CDR2 reads LQKENI. CDR3 sequence (DNA): TGTGCCAGCCTCACTTATGAGGGAACGGACAATGAGCAGTTCTTC. It is translated as CASLTYEGTDNEQFF.

This clonotype was counted a few times. CDR3: CAITGGQDNSPLHF. DNA of the CDR3: TGTGCCATCACCGGGGGACAGGATAATTCACCCCTCCACTTT. This chain connects TRBV10-3 to TRBJ1-6, with 8 positions matching TRBD1. The CDR3 has 14 residues. V lost 7 bases and J lost 5; bases outside the gene matches: 4. Germline V gives CDR1 ENHRY, CDR2 SYGVKD.

In its sample, this clonotype was seen a few times. This sequence joins TRBV7-8 and TRBJ2-5; TRBD2 matches 15 bases. The germline V gene has CDR1 SGHVS and CDR2 FQNEAQ. CDR3 length: 16 residues. V lost 5 bases and J lost 4; bases outside the gene matches: 5. This CDR3 reads CASSGEGLAGGETQYF. In DNA, the CDR3 is TGTGCCAGCAGCGGAGAGGGACTAGCGGGGGGAGAGACCCAGTACTTC.

The chain uses TRBV11-2 and TRBJ2-7, with TRBD2 as a possible D gene (5 bases). The germline V gene has CDR1 SGHAT and CDR2 FQNNGV. Trimming shortened V by 5 bases and J by 6 bases, and 17 bases separated the two germline ends. CDR3 size: 14 residues. CDR3 amino acids: CASSPFSGGFEQYF. The CDR3 DNA is TGTGCCAGCAGCCCGTTTTCCGGCGGGTTCGAGCAGTACTTC. Filled out from reference TRBV11-2 and TRBJ2-7, the complete variable domain reads EAGVAQSPRYKIIEKRQSVAFWCNPISGHATLYWYQQILGQGPKLLIQFQNNGVVDDSQLPKDRFSAERLKGVDSTLKIQPAKLEDSAVYLCASSPFSGGFEQYFGPGTRLTVT.

This clonotype was observed a handful of times. CDR3 in DNA: TGTGCCGCCCGAGGGGGGTCGGAGCAGTACTTC. It is translated as CAARGGSEQYF. This chain joins TRBV10-3 and TRBJ2-7; D tentatively fits TRBD1 or TRBD2 (6 bases each). V lost 11 bases and J 7 bases, leaving 15 bases between the germline ends. CDR1 and CDR2 from the germline V gene are ENHRY and SYGVKD. This CDR3 region has 11 residues.

This clonotype was picked up many times. The junction differs from germline at one of its ends, possibly a read error. The gene calls are TRBV11-2 and TRBJ2-5; D not certain. Germline lookup yields CDR1 SGHAT and CDR2 FQNNGV. This CDR3 is 13 amino acids long. CDR3 amino acids: CASRLGNQETQYF. For the CDR3, the DNA is TGTGCCAGCAGGTTAGGCAACCAAGAGACCCAGTACTTC.

This clonotype was seen more than once but under ten times. The V and J genes are TRBV12-3 or TRBV12-4 and TRBJ1-4; D unresolved. This CDR3 contains 15 residues. Deletions cut 3 bases from V and 0 bases from J, with 8 bases between. CDR3 in amino acids: CASSFEGATNEKLFF. Written as DNA, the CDR3 is TGTGCCAGCAGTTTTGAGGGTGCAACTAATGAAAAACTGTTTTTT.

The chain couples TRBV11-2 to TRBJ2-7; 7 nucleotides agree with TRBD2. CDR3 length equals 15 residues. Per the germline V gene, CDR1 is SGHAT and CDR2 is FQNNGV. J lost 6 bases, V lost 2 bases, and 10 bases had no gene match. CDR3 bases: TGTGCCAGCAGCTTAATAAGCGGGAAGTCGAGCGAGCAGTACTTC. Translating gives CASSLISGKSSEQYF.

In this sample, this clonotype turned up many times. V and J are TRBV15 and TRBJ2-2; D gene unclear. The CDR3 has 14 residues. The V end lost 1 base, the J end lost 0 bases, and 3 bases lay between the germline ends. Per germline, CDR1 LNHNV and CDR2 YYDKDF (reference sequence). CDR3 sequence (DNA): TGTGCCACCAGCAGAGTTACGAACACCGGGGAGCTGTTTTTT. It encodes CATSRVTNTGELFF.

V is TRBV3-1 and J is TRBJ2-3, with 14 bases identical to TRBD2. The V gene end was trimmed by 4 bases and the J gene end by 2 bases; junction bases not matched to a gene: 8. Per germline, CDR1 LGHDT and CDR2 YNNKEL (reference sequence). CDR3 length: 18 residues. The CDR3 here is CASSPTSGGATSTDTQYF. The CDR3 nucleotides read TGTGCCAGCAGCCCGACTAGCGGGGGGGCAACTTCCACAGATACGCAGTATTTT.

Many counts were recorded for this clonotype. The rearrangement uses TRBV7-9 and TRBJ1-1; D is perhaps TRBD1 (5 bases). The CDR3 is 13 residues long. Germline CDR1 is SEHNR and CDR2 is FQNEAQ (reference sequence). The ends were cut back, 6 bases at V and 1 base at J, with 9 bases in the middle. The CDR3 region has the DNA TGTGCCAGCAGGGGGGACTCGAACACTGAAGCTTTCTTT. This gives the protein CASRGDSNTEAFF.

This clonotype was seen only a few times. One end of the junction does not line up with germline, which may come from a read error. The chain has TRBV6-5 and TRBJ1-4; 7 positions agree with TRBD1. CDR3 length equals 13 residues. The germline V gene encodes CDR1 MNHEY and CDR2 SVGAGI. Written as DNA, the CDR3 is TGTGCCAGCGGTTATACAGGGGAGGGGAAACTGTTTTTT. Translating gives CASGYTGEGKLFF.

This clonotype showed up just a few times. Relative to the germline gene, one junction end is altered; a read error may explain this. The gene calls are TRBV7-2 and TRBJ1-2; weak D call: TRBD1 (5 bases). CDR1 is SGHTA, CDR2 FQGNSA, per germline. CDR3 length equals 14 residues. The CDR3 loop reads CASSSQGGVGVLRF. The CDR3, as DNA: TGTGCCAGCAGCTCCCAGGGAGGGGTAGGAGTTTTGCGCTTC.

This clonotype was detected ten times or more. The CDR3 here is CSARTGENTEAFF. The CDR3 coding sequence is TGCAGTGCCCGGACAGGAGAGAACACTGAAGCTTTCTTT. The chain employs TRBV20-1 and TRBJ1-1; 7 bases align to TRBD1. CDR1 is DFQATT, CDR2 SNEGSKA, per germline (reference sequence). The ends lost 6 bases at V and 1 base at J; junction bases unmatched: 5. There are 13 residues in the CDR3.

This clonotype was recorded a few times. This sequence joins TRBV6-2 or TRBV6-3 and TRBJ1-2; tentative D call: TRBD1 (6 bases). This CDR3 is built from 13 residues. Germline CDR1 is MNHEY and CDR2 is SVGEGT. With 6 bases removed from V and 3 bases from J, the gap between germline ends came to 11 bases. Written as DNA, the CDR3 is TGTGCCAGCAGGACAGGTTGGGACTATGGCTACACCTTC. Protein sequence: CASRTGWDYGYTF.

CDR3 in amino acids: CASSGDRVETQYF. The DNA for the CDR3 is TGTGCCAGCAGTGGGGACAGGGTGGAGACCCAGTACTTC. This chain connects TRBV2 to TRBJ2-5, with 9 bases that match TRBD1. This CDR3 comprises 13 residues. The V and J ends lost 4 bases and 5 bases, in that order; junction bases with no gene match: 2. CDR1 and CDR2 (germline): SNHLY, FYNNEI.

This clonotype has just a few counts. The chain employs TRBV24-1 and TRBJ2-1; 10 bases line up with TRBD1. V shed 3 bases and J 8 bases; nucleotides not matched to a gene: 6. CDR1 is KGHDR, CDR2 SFDVKD, per germline. The CDR3 spans 15 residues. CDR3 amino acids: CATSDRQGASYEQFF. The CDR3 DNA reads TGTGCCACCAGTGATAGACAGGGGGCCTCCTATGAGCAGTTCTTC.

This clonotype was counted between two and nine times. The rearrangement joins TRBV3-1 to TRBJ1-2, with a tentative D call TRBD1 (6 bases). V was pared by 8 bases and J by 4 bases, with 11 bases between. This CDR3 is built from 12 residues. Germline CDR1 and CDR2: LGHDT and YNNKEL (reference sequence). CDR3 DNA sequence: TGTGCCAGCGTAGGGGGTACCTATGGCTACACCTTC. Translation: CASVGGTYGYTF.

This clonotype was counted ten times or more. The rearrangement links TRBV24-1 to TRBJ2-1; a possible D gene is TRBD2 (5 bases). This CDR3 has 16 amino acids. Between the trimmed V and J ends, which lost 2 bases and 4 bases, there was a span of 14 bases. CDR1 is KGHDR, CDR2 SFDVKD, per germline. The CDR3 DNA is TGTGCCACCAGTGATTCGTGGGCTACTAGTTACAATGAGCAGTTCTTC. It codes for CATSDSWATSYNEQFF.